These T cell receptor beta chains were read from a single sample in a study of blood T cell repertoires in COVID-19. Profiled with immunoSEQ multiplex PCR; TCRdb holds only in-frame clones, not every one. This table has over 150,000 clones, around 94% appearing once. The sample comprised peripheral blood. These receptors originate from a man younger than 40 with COVID-19, enrolled during active disease. Both conserved end residues are part of each CDR3. The order of the fields is clone size, V gene, J gene, D gene, CDR3 protein, CDR3 DNA. D genes are given only for firm matches. For some rows the clone size is stated as once, few or many, or as a class when expanded; others skip it.

NA,TRBV10-3,TRBJ1-2,NA,CAISESTELNGYTF,TGTGCCATCAGTGAGTCGACTGAGCTCAATGGCTACACCTTC
NA,TRBV3-1/TRBV3-2,TRBJ2-7,NA,CASSQRTGVVSYEQYF,TGTGCCAGCAGCCAACGTACGGGGGTCGTCTCCTACGAGCAGTACTTC
NA,TRBV6-4,TRBJ2-2,NA,CASSDVETGELFF,TGTGCCAGCAGTGACGTGGAGACCGGGGAGCTGTTTTTT
NA,TRBV14,TRBJ2-7,NA,CASSQPPRGYEQYF,TGTGCCAGCAGCCAACCTCCCCGGGGCTACGAGCAGTACTTC
NA,TRBV7-2,TRBJ1-2,NA,CASSLAQQQGLYGYTF,TGTGCCAGCAGCTTAGCGCAGCAACAGGGATTATATGGCTACACCTTC
NA,TRBV7-9,TRBJ1-5,NA,CASSGGSGQPQHF,TGTGCCAGCAGCGGAGGATCGGGTCAGCCCCAGCATTTT
NA,TRBV19,TRBJ2-2,NA,CASSPPPIPGELFF,TGTGCCAGTAGTCCTCCCCCTATTCCCGGGGAGCTGTTTTTT
NA,TRBV4-1,TRBJ2-5,TRBD2,CASSHIAGGHETQYF,TGCGCCAGCAGCCATATAGCGGGGGGCCACGAGACCCAGTACTTC
NA,TRBV7-9,TRBJ1-1,NA,CASSLESTEAFF,TGTGCCAGCAGCTTAGAGAGCACTGAAGCTTTCTTT
few,TRBV7-9,TRBJ1-2,NA,CASSPDRESLYGYTF,TGTGCCAGCAGCCCCGACAGAGAGAGCCTCTATGGCTACACCTTC
once,TRBV6-5,TRBJ1-1,NA,CASSYQTGSHTEAFF,TGTGCCAGCAGTTACCAAACAGGCAGTCACACTGAAGCTTTCTTT
NA,TRBV11-2,TRBJ1-3,NA,CASSSLGASGNTIYF,TGTGCCAGCAGCTCATTGGGGGCCTCTGGAAACACCATATATTTT
NA,TRBV9,TRBJ2-1,NA,CASSSGTPNEQFF,TGTGCCAGCAGCTCCGGGACACCCAATGAGCAGTTCTTC
NA,TRBV11-2,TRBJ2-2,NA,CASSSTLVTTGELFF,TGTGCCAGCAGCTCGACCCTAGTAACCACCGGGGAGCTGTTTTTT
NA,TRBV6-1,TRBJ1-1,TRBD1,CASSEVDREGTEAFF,TGTGCCAGCAGTGAAGTGGACAGGGAGGGCACTGAAGCTTTCTTT
NA,TRBV19,TRBJ2-6,NA,CASSIVVGGDGANVLTF,TGTGCCAGTAGTATAGTGGTCGGGGGAGATGGGGCCAACGTCCTGACTTTC
NA,TRBV20-1,TRBJ1-2,NA,CSASQSYGYTF,TGCAGTGCTAGCCAGTCCTATGGCTACACCTTC
NA,TRBV19,TRBJ1-2,NA,CASSTGTPITNYGYTF,TGTGCCAGTAGTACCGGGACACCCATCACTAACTATGGCTACACCTTC
NA,TRBV5-1,TRBJ2-7,TRBD1,CASSLSGTGSYEQYF,TGCGCCAGCAGCTTGTCCGGGACAGGGTCCTACGAGCAGTACTTC
NA,TRBV4-1,TRBJ1-5,TRBD1,CASSQEGDRVGNQPQHF,TGCGCCAGCAGCCAAGAAGGGGACAGGGTTGGCAATCAGCCCCAGCATTTT
NA,TRBV19,TRBJ1-2,TRBD1,CASSIGGQDAYGYTF,TGTGCCAGTAGTATAGGCGGACAGGATGCCTATGGCTACACCTTC
NA,TRBV2,TRBJ2-2,TRBD2,CASGGLAGDTGELFF,TGTGCCAGCGGGGGACTAGCGGGGGACACCGGGGAGCTGTTTTTT
NA,TRBV7-9,TRBJ2-1,TRBD1,CASSSPGQSYNEQFF,TGTGCCAGCAGCTCCCCGGGACAGTCCTACAATGAGCAGTTCTTC
NA,TRBV5-1,TRBJ2-7,TRBD1,CASSPSTGTGVDEQYF,TGCGCCAGCAGCCCATCCACAGGGACAGGGGTGGACGAGCAGTACTTC
NA,TRBV5-1,TRBJ2-3,NA,CASSLEGGSTDTQYF,TGCGCCAGCAGCTTGGAGGGGGGGAGCACAGATACGCAGTATTTT
once,TRBV9,TRBJ2-2,TRBD1,CASSMRTGDTGELFF,TGTGCCAGCAGCATGCGGACAGGAGACACCGGGGAGCTGTTTTTT
NA,TRBV6-4,TRBJ2-3,NA,CASSDGAGASDTQYF,TGTGCCAGCAGTGACGGGGCGGGGGCCTCAGATACGCAGTATTTT
NA,TRBV25-1,TRBJ2-7,NA,CASSPAGRQYF,TGTGCCAGCAGCCCCGCCGGTAGGCAGTACTTC
NA,TRBV3-1/TRBV3-2,TRBJ1-1,NA,CASSQVKRGRTEAFF,TGTGCCAGCAGCCAAGTTAAGCGGGGACGGACTGAAGCTTTCTTT
NA,TRBV10-1,TRBJ2-7,NA,CASSAEQGSYEQYF,TGCGCCAGCAGTGCGGAACAGGGTAGCTACGAGCAGTACTTC
NA,TRBV5-4,TRBJ2-2,TRBD2,CASSPRTSGGSTGELFF,TGTGCCAGCAGCCCGAGGACTAGCGGGGGTAGCACCGGGGAGCTGTTTTTT
NA,TRBV7-9,TRBJ1-3,TRBD1,CASSSPGQGNSGNTIYF,TGTGCCAGCAGCTCCCCGGGACAGGGAAACTCTGGAAACACCATATATTTT
NA,TRBV3-1/TRBV3-2,TRBJ1-2,TRBD1,CASSPTGGHGYTF,TGTGCCAGCAGCCCGACAGGGGGCCATGGCTACACCTTC
NA,TRBV27,TRBJ1-1,NA,CASSTRTHPNTEAFF,TGTGCCAGCAGTACCCGGACACACCCGAACACTGAAGCTTTCTTT
NA,TRBV6-6,TRBJ1-5,NA,CASTPRDSSQPQHF,TGTGCCAGCACCCCCCGGGATTCGAGTCAGCCCCAGCATTTT
NA,TRBV5-4,TRBJ1-5,TRBD1,CASSLAGQPNQPQHF,TGTGCCAGCAGCTTGGCGGGACAGCCTAATCAGCCCCAGCATTTT
NA,TRBV18,TRBJ1-1,NA,CASSPAENTEAFF,TGTGCCAGCTCACCGGCAGAGAACACTGAAGCTTTCTTT
NA,TRBV6-5,TRBJ1-3,NA,CATFGEIGNTIYF,TGTGCCACTTTCGGGGAGATAGGAAACACCATATATTTT
NA,TRBV15,TRBJ2-1,TRBD1,CATSRDVTGGDEQFF,TGTGCCACCAGCAGAGATGTGACAGGGGGAGATGAGCAGTTCTTC
NA,TRBV6-5,TRBJ2-3,TRBD1,CASSPDRAADTQYF,TGTGCCAGCAGCCCGGACAGGGCGGCAGATACGCAGTATTTT
NA,TRBV3-1/TRBV3-2,TRBJ2-7,TRBD2,CASSQIGGAGNEQYF,TGTGCCAGCAGCCAAATCGGGGGGGCCGGTAACGAGCAGTACTTC
once,TRBV29-1,TRBJ1-2,NA,CSVGAGGNYGYTF,TGCAGCGTTGGGGCGGGGGGCAACTATGGCTACACCTTC
NA,TRBV2,TRBJ2-3,TRBD2,CASSENLAGGSTDTQYF,TGTGCCAGCAGTGAAAATCTAGCGGGGGGGAGCACAGATACGCAGTATTTT
NA,TRBV19,TRBJ2-7,TRBD1,CASSTQGQGSTYEQYF,TGTGCCAGTAGTACCCAGGGACAGGGGAGCACCTACGAGCAGTACTTC
NA,TRBV11-1,TRBJ2-5,TRBD2,CASMPRRAGGETQYF,TGTGCCAGCATGCCTAGAAGGGCGGGGGGCGAGACCCAGTACTTC
NA,TRBV9,TRBJ1-1,TRBD1,CASSVGPGAGGRSVAFF,TGTGCCAGCAGCGTAGGACCCGGGGCAGGGGGCAGGTCCGTAGCTTTCTTT
few,TRBV5-1,TRBJ1-1,TRBD1,CASSYRTGNTEAFF,TGCGCCAGCAGCTACAGGACAGGGAACACTGAAGCTTTCTTT
NA,TRBV6-5,TRBJ1-2,NA,CASRSLYGYTF,TGTGCCAGCAGGTCCCTCTATGGCTACACCTTC
once,TRBV6-4,TRBJ2-1,NA,CATSRDAGGGEQFF,TGTGCCACTTCAAGGGACGCAGGGGGAGGTGAGCAGTTCTTC
NA,TRBV19,TRBJ2-6,NA,CASSIGPLRISGANVLTF,TGTGCCAGTAGTATAGGCCCCCTGCGTATCTCCGGGGCCAACGTCCTGACTTTC
NA,TRBV20-1,TRBJ2-1,TRBD2,CSASSEEWGGNEQFF,TGCAGTGCTAGTTCCGAAGAGTGGGGGGGCAATGAGCAGTTCTTC
NA,TRBV5-1,TRBJ2-2,TRBD1,CASSPGQGAMGELFF,TGCGCCAGCAGCCCTGGACAGGGGGCTATGGGGGAGCTGTTTTTT
NA,TRBV4-1,TRBJ1-2,NA,CASSQGIDYGYTF,TGCGCCAGCAGCCAAGGCATAGACTATGGCTACACCTTC
NA,TRBV2,TRBJ1-1,TRBD1,CASSVLGQGAGEAFF,TGTGCCAGCAGTGTATTGGGACAGGGGGCTGGTGAAGCTTTCTTT
NA,TRBV7-6,TRBJ2-3,NA,CASSLGAAGARDTQYF,TGTGCCAGCAGCTTAGGGGCGGCTGGGGCCCGGGATACGCAGTATTTT
NA,TRBV3-1/TRBV3-2,TRBJ2-3,TRBD2,CASSQGSRGGTDTQYF,TGTGCCAGCAGCCAAGGATCACGGGGAGGGACAGATACGCAGTATTTT